This is a list of T cell receptor beta chains from one sample in a study of T cell responses to AZD1222 COVID-19 vaccine. This table comes from immunoSEQ multiplex PCR, and its TCRdb copy is limited to in-frame clones, with some not included. The sample has approximately 180,000 clones, around nine tenths seen once; the top ten hold approximately 8%. The sample in question was peripheral blood, obtained on day 0 of AZD1222 vaccination. The receptors shown here come from an adult in good health. CDR3s include the opening cysteine and the closing phenylalanine or tryptophan. D genes are given only for firm matches.

>TRBV2|NA|TRBJ2-7
CASSFGFAYEQYF
>TRBV28|NA|TRBJ1-1
CASSSRTDHGPEAFF
>TRBV6-5|NA|TRBJ1-3
CASSYMGAGNTIYF
>TRBV27|NA|TRBJ2-1
CASRRTTNYNEQFF
>TRBV11-3|TRBD1|TRBJ1-1
CASRRGAGGKQTEAFF
>TRBV27|NA|TRBJ1-2
CASRPRPQQVLYGYTF
>TRBV6-5|TRBD1|TRBJ1-6
CASSYSPGQRNSPLHF
>TRBV5-4|TRBD1|TRBJ1-6
CASSGQTGNRDSPLHF
>TRBV7-8|NA|TRBJ2-7
CASSSQSTYEQYF
>TRBV7-9|NA|TRBJ1-2
CASSLGPGSGNYGYTF
>TRBV7-9|NA|TRBJ1-3
CASSLAGGENTIYF
>TRBV5-1|TRBD1|TRBJ1-1
CASSSPDRGTEAFF
>TRBV15|NA|TRBJ2-7
CATSRDRDNSYEQYF
>TRBV4-3|TRBD1|TRBJ2-3
CASSQGFRTGADTQYF
>TRBV27|NA|TRBJ1-1
CASGALRENTEAFF
>TRBV5-1|NA|TRBJ1-1
CASSLGVSGAGTEAFF
>TRBV9|NA|TRBJ1-2
CASSSRNGYTF
>TRBV3-1/TRBV3-2|TRBD1|TRBJ2-3
CASSVGTGIDTQYF
>TRBV7-3|NA|TRBJ2-3
CASSLIGMRTSTDTQYF
>TRBV30|NA|TRBJ1-5
CAWNKVSGHQNQPQHF
>TRBV7-9|NA|TRBJ1-5
CASSLDQGWGNQPQHF
>TRBV3-1/TRBV3-2|NA|TRBJ2-1
CASSQIRNSVGEQFF
>TRBV7-8|NA|TRBJ1-4
CASSSPSGATNEKLFF
>TRBV14|NA|TRBJ1-2
CASSQAGGLLPYGYTF
>TRBV29-1|NA|TRBJ1-2
CSVQGANYGYTF
>TRBV19|NA|TRBJ2-1
CASSIEASGPYNEQFF
>TRBV5-1|NA|TRBJ1-2
CASSLEVAVYGYTF
>TRBV7-2|NA|TRBJ2-5
CASSLKPMKETQYF
>TRBV9|TRBD1|TRBJ1-6
CASSVVPLPVTGSDSPLHF
>TRBV2|NA|TRBJ1-2
CASSDRGSGYGYTF
>TRBV5-1|NA|TRBJ1-1
CASSLWGRDTEAFF
>TRBV6-5|NA|TRBJ1-1
CASSSLGRVGGTTFF
>TRBV19|TRBD2|TRBJ2-1
CASTRTSGGAFNEQFF
>TRBV29-1|NA|TRBJ1-1
CSVEELGGTEAFF
>TRBV6-5|NA|TRBJ1-2
CASSSTSGTSYGYTF
>TRBV3-1/TRBV3-2|NA|TRBJ2-5
CASSLGTSKTQYF
>TRBV4-2|NA|TRBJ2-7
CASQGSDSYEQYF
>TRBV3-1/TRBV3-2|TRBD1|TRBJ1-1
CASSQASAGGTEAFF
>TRBV28|NA|TRBJ1-6
CASSRVGRDNSPLHF
>TRBV7-2|NA|TRBJ2-5
CASGTRETQYF
>TRBV27|TRBD1|TRBJ1-1
CASSSGQVQAMNTEAFF
>TRBV19|NA|TRBJ1-3
CASSIRPTGNTIYF
>TRBV4-3|NA|TRBJ2-1
CASSQARGVGYNEQFF
>TRBV6-5|TRBD1|TRBJ2-1
CASSYSGVRGNNEQFF
>TRBV9|TRBD2|TRBJ2-1
CASSVSGLGGYNEQFF
>TRBV6-1|NA|TRBJ1-2
CASSEAAGGRLYGYTF
>TRBV5-4|NA|TRBJ2-3
CASSLAGADTQYF
>TRBV6-1|TRBD2|TRBJ2-5
CASSELAGGPETQYF
>TRBV24-1|TRBD2|TRBJ2-3
CATSDSAPQDGGGPDTQYF
>TRBV11-2|TRBD1|TRBJ1-1
CASSPPGQREAFF
>TRBV7-9|NA|TRBJ1-2
CASSLGVGQTDYGYTF
>TRBV2|TRBD1|TRBJ2-2
CASSEMGQGAGTGELFF
>TRBV2|NA|TRBJ1-4
CASRGTGPQLFF